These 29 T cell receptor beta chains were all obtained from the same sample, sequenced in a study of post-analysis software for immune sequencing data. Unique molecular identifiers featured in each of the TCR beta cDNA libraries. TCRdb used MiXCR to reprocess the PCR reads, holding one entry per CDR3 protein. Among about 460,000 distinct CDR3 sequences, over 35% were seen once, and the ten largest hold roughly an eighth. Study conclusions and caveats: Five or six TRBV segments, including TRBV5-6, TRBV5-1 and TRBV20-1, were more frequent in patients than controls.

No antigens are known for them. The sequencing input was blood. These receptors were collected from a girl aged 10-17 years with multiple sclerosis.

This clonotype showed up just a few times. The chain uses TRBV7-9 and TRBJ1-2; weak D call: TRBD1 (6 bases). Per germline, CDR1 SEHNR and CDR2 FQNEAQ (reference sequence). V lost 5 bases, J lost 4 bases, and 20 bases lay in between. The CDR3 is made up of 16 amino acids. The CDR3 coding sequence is TGTGCCAGCAGCCTACCCATGGGGGCCCTGGGCTATGGCTACACCTTC. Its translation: CASSLPMGALGYGYTF.

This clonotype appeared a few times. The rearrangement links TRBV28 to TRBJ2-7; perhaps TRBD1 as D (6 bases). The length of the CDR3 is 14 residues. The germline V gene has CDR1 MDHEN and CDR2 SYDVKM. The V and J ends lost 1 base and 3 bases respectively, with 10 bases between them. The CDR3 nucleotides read TGTGCCAGCAGTTTATCAGGGGTAATCTACGAGCAGTACTTC. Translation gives CASSLSGVIYEQYF.

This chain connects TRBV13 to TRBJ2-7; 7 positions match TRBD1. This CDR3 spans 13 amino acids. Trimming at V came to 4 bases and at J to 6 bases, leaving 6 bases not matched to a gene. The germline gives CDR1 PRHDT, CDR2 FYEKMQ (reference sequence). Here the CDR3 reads CASSWAGGGEQYF. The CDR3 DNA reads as TGTGCCAGCAGCTGGGCAGGGGGTGGCGAGCAGTACTTC.

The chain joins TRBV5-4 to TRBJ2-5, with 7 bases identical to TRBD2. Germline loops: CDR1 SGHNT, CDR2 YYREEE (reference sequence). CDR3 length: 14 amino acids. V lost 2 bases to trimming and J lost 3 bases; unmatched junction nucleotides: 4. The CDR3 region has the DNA TGTGCCAGCAGCTTAATAAGCGGGAAAGAGACCCAGTACTTC. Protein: CASSLISGKETQYF.

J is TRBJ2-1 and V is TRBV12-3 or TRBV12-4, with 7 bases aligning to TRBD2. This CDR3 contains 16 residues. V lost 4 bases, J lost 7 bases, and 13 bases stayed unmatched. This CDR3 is CASSSGLAALINEQFF. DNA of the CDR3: TGTGCCAGCAGTTCCGGGCTAGCGGCCTTGATAAATGAGCAGTTCTTC.

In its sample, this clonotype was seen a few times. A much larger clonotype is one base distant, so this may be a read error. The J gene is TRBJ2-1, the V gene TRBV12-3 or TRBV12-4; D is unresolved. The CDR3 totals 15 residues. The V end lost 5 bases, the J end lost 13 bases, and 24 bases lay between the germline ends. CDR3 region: CASSASTEYQETQFF. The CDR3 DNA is TGTGCCAGCAGTGCAAGTACAGAGTACCAAGAGACCCAGTTCTTC.

CDR3: CATSDSNQAPYQPQHF. The CDR3, as DNA: TGTGCCACCAGTGATTCGAATCAGGCTCCATATCAGCCCCAGCATTTT. The chain combines TRBV24-1 with TRBJ1-5; D unresolved. CDR3 length: 16 amino acids. Trimming removed 2 bases from V and 5 bases from J, with 15 bases in between. Germline loops: CDR1 KGHDR, CDR2 SFDVKD.

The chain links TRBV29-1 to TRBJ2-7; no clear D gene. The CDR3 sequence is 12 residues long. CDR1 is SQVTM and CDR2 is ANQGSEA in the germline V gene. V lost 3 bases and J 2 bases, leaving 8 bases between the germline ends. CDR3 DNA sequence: TGCAGCGTTGACGGCGGTCCCTACGAGCAGTACTTC. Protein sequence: CSVDGGPYEQYF.

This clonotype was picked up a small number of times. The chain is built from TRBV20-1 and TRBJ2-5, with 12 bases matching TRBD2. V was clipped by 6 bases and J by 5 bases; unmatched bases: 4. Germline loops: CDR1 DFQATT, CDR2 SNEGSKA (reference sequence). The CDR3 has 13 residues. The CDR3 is CSATTSGSETQYF. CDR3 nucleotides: TGCAGTGCAACGACTAGCGGGAGTGAGACCCAGTACTTC.

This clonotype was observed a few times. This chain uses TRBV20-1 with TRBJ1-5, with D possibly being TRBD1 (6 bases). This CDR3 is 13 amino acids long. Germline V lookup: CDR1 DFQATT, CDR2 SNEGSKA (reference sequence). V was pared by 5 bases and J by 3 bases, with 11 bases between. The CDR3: CSALDRDNQPQHF. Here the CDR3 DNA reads TGCAGTGCTCTGGACAGAGACAATCAGCCCCAGCATTTT.

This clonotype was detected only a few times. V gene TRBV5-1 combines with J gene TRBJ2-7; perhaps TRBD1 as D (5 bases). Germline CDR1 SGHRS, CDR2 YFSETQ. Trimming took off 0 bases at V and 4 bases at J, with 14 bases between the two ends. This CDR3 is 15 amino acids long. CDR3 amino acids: CASSLETLGVYEQYF. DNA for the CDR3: TGCGCCAGCAGCTTGGAAACCTTAGGGGTTTACGAGCAGTACTTC.

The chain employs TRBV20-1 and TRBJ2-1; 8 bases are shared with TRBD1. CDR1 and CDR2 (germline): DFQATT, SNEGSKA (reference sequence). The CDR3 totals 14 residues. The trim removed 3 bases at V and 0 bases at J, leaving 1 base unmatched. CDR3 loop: CSARDRASYNEQFF. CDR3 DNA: TGCAGTGCTAGGGACAGGGCCTCCTACAATGAGCAGTTCTTC.

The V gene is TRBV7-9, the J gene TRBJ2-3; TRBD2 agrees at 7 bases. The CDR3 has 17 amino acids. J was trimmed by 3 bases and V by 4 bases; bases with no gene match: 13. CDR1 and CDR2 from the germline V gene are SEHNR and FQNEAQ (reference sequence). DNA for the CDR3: TGTGCCAGCAGCTCCCCCCCCGGGGGAGCGGGAACAGATACGCAGTATTTT. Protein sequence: CASSSPPGGAGTDTQYF. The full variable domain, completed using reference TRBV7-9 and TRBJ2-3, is DTGVSQNPRHKITKRGQNVTFRCDPISEHNRLYWYRQTLGQGPEFLTYFQNEAQLEKSRLLSDRFSAERPKGSFSTLEIQRTEQGDSAMYLCASSSPPGGAGTDTQYFGPGTRLTVL.

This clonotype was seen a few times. This chain's CDR3 is CSVASLAGGTDTQYF. CDR3 nucleotides: TGCAGCGTAGCCTCCCTAGCGGGAGGCACAGATACGCAGTATTTT. V is TRBV29-1 and J is TRBJ2-3, with 10 positions matching TRBD2. The junction had 7 bases not matched to a gene; V was cut back by 6 bases and J by 1 base. The CDR3 totals 15 residues. Germline CDR1 reads SQVTM; CDR2 reads ANQGSEA.

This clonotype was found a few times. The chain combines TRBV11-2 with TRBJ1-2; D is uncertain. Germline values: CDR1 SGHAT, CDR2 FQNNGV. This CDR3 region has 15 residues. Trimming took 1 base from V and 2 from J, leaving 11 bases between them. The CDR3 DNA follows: TGTGCCAGCAGCTTAGCCCCCTCGGAGAACTATGGCTACACCTTC. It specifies CASSLAPSENYGYTF.

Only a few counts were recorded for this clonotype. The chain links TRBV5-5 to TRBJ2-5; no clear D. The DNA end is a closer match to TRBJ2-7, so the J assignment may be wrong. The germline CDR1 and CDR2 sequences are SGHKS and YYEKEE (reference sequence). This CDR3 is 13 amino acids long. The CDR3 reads CASSLSRPYEQYF. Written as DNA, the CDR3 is TGTGCCAGCAGCTTAAGCAGACCCTACGAGCAGTACTTC.

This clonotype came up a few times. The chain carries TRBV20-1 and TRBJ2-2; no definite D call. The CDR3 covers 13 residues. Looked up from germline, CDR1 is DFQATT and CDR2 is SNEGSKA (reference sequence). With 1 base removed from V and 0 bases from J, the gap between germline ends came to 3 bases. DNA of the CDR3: TGCAGTGCTAGAGCACCGAACACCGGGGAGCTGTTTTTT. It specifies CSARAPNTGELFF.

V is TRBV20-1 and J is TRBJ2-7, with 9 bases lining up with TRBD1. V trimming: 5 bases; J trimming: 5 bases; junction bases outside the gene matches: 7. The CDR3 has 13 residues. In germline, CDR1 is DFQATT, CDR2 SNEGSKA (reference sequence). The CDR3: CSAVDRGHNEQYF. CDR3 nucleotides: TGCAGTGCTGTGGACAGGGGACACAACGAGCAGTACTTC.

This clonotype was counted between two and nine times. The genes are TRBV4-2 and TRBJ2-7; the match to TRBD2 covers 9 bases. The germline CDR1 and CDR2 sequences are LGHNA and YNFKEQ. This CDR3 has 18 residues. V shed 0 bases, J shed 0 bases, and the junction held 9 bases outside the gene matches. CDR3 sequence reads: CASSQDVRSGRSSYEQYF. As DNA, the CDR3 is TGTGCCAGCAGCCAAGATGTTAGGAGCGGGAGGAGCTCCTACGAGCAGTACTTC.

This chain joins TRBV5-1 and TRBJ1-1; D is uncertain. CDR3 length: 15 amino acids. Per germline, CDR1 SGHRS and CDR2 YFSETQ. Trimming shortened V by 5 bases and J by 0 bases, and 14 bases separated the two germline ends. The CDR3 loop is CASRNPPEMNTEAFF. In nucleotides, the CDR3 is TGCGCCAGCAGGAACCCCCCGGAGATGAACACTGAAGCTTTCTTT.

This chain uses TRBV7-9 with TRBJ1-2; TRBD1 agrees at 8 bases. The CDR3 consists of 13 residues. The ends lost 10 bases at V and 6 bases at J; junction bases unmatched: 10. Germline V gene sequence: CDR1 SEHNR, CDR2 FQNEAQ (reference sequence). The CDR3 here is CAIPLTGEDGYTF. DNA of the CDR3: TGTGCCATTCCGCTGACAGGGGAAGATGGCTACACCTTC.

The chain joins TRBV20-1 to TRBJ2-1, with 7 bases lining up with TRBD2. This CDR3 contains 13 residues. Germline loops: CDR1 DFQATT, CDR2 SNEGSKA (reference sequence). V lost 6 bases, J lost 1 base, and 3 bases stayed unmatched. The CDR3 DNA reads TGCAGTGCAACTAGCGCATCCTACAATGAGCAGTTCTTC. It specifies CSATSASYNEQFF.

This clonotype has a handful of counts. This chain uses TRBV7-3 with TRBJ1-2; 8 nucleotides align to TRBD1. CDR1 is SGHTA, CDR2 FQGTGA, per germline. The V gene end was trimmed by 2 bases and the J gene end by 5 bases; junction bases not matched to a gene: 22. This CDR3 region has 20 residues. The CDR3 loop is CASSLFGDTAGTGVEYGYTF. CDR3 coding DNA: TGTGCCAGCAGCTTATTCGGGGATACCGCCGGGACAGGAGTCGAGTATGGCTACACCTTC.

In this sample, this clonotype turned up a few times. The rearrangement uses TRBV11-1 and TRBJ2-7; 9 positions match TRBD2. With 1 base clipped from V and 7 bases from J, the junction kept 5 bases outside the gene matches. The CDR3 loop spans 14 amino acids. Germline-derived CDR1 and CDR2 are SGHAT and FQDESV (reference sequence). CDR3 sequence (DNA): TGTGCCAGCAGCTTAGACCGGACTAGCGAAGAGCAGTACTTC. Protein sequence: CASSLDRTSEEQYF.

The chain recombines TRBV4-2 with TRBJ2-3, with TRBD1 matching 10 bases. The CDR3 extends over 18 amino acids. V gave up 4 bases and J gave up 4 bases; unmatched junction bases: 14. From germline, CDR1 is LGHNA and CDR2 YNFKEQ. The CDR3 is CASSPFFPGQGSADTQYF. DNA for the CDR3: TGTGCCAGCAGCCCATTCTTTCCGGGACAGGGGAGTGCAGATACGCAGTATTTT.

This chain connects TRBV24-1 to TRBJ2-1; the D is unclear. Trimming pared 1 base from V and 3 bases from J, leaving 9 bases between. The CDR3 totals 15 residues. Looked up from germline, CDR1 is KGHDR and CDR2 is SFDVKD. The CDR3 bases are TGTGCCACCAGTGATTTTGGGTCCCTCTACAATGAGCAGTTCTTC. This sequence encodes CATSDFGSLYNEQFF.

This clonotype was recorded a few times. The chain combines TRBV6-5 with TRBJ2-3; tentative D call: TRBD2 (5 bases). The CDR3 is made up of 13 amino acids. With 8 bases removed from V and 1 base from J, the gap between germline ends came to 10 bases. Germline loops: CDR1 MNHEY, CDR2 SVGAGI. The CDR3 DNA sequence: TGTGCCAGCTTCGGAGCGGGCACAGATACGCAGTATTTT. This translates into CASFGAGTDTQYF.

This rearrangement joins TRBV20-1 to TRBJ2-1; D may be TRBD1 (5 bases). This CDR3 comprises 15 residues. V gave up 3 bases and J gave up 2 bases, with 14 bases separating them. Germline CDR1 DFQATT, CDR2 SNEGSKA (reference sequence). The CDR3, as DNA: TGCAGTGCTAGGTTCCCAGGGTTGCCCTACAATGAGCAGTTCTTC. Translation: CSARFPGLPYNEQFF.

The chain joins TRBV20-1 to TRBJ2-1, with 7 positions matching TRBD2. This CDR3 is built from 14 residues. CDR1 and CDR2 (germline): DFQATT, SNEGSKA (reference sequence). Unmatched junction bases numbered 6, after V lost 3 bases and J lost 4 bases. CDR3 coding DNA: TGCAGTGCTAGGTGGCTAGCGGAGTACAATGAGCAGTTCTTC. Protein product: CSARWLAEYNEQFF.